This is a list of T cell receptor beta chains from one sample in a study of lymphopenia after photon versus proton radiotherapy. The data were produced by immunoSEQ multiplex PCR, yet TCRdb's version contains in-frame clones alone and is incomplete. The sample shows 150,000 to 200,000 clones, roughly nine tenths of them seen only once. The material sequenced was peripheral blood, taken from a patient treated with photon-based radiotherapy. These receptors were taken from a middle-aged man with gastric cancer. Both conserved end residues are part of each CDR3. A D gene is named only where the DNA matches it firmly. Rows give clone size only sometimes, using once, few, many, or a class for an expanded clone.

clone size: .
V gene: TRBV29-1
J gene: TRBJ2-1
CDR3 length: 13
D gene: .
CDR3 DNA: TGCAGCGCCGGGACTCTCACCAACAATGAGCAGTTCTTC
CDR3 protein: CSAGTLTNNEQFF

clone size: few
V gene: TRBV6-6
J gene: TRBJ2-7
CDR3 length: 15
D gene: .
CDR3 DNA: TGTGCCAGCAGTTACTCGACTAACGGGGTCCACGAGCAGTACTTC
CDR3 protein: CASSYSTNGVHEQYF

clone size: .
V gene: TRBV18
J gene: TRBJ2-3
CDR3 length: 13
D gene: .
CDR3 DNA: TGTGCCAGCTCACCCCTTCACACAGATACGCAGTATTTT
CDR3 protein: CASSPLHTDTQYF

clone size: .
V gene: TRBV5-5
J gene: TRBJ2-7
CDR3 length: 14
D gene: TRBD1
CDR3 DNA: TGTGCCAGCAGCCGACAGGGGGGCCTGGACGAGCAGTACTTC
CDR3 protein: CASSRQGGLDEQYF

clone size: .
V gene: TRBV28
J gene: TRBJ1-1
CDR3 length: 12
D gene: .
CDR3 DNA: TGTGCCAGCACCTCGTCGGGGCGGCGGGCTTTCTTT
CDR3 protein: CASTSSGRRAFF

clone size: .
V gene: TRBV5-4
J gene: TRBJ1-1
CDR3 length: 13
D gene: .
CDR3 DNA: TGTGCCAGCAGCTTGTTCCAGGGTGTAGAAGCTTTCTTT
CDR3 protein: CASSLFQGVEAFF

clone size: .
V gene: TRBV14
J gene: TRBJ2-5
CDR3 length: 15
D gene: TRBD2
CDR3 DNA: TGTGCCAGCAGCCAACAGACTAGCGGCAAAGAGACCCAGTACTTC
CDR3 protein: CASSQQTSGKETQYF

clone size: once
V gene: TRBV7-9
J gene: TRBJ1-3
CDR3 length: 12
D gene: .
CDR3 DNA: TGTGCCAGCAGCTCGGAGGGAAACACCATATATTTT
CDR3 protein: CASSSEGNTIYF

clone size: .
V gene: TRBV28
J gene: TRBJ2-3
CDR3 length: 18
D gene: TRBD1
CDR3 DNA: TGTGCCAGCAGTTTAGCGCTGGGACAGGGGGGAGGAACAGATACGCAGTATTTT
CDR3 protein: CASSLALGQGGGTDTQYF

clone size: .
V gene: TRBV10-3
J gene: TRBJ2-7
CDR3 length: 15
D gene: .
CDR3 DNA: TGTGCCATCAGTGAGTCCCAGGGAAGGTGGTACGAGCAGTACTTC
CDR3 protein: CAISESQGRWYEQYF

clone size: .
V gene: TRBV14
J gene: TRBJ2-2
CDR3 length: 17
D gene: TRBD2
CDR3 DNA: TGTGCCAGCAGCCGCCGCGGGGGAGGGCCAGGCACCGGGGAGCTGTTTTTT
CDR3 protein: CASSRRGGGPGTGELFF

clone size: .
V gene: TRBV11-3
J gene: TRBJ2-1
CDR3 length: 11
D gene: .
CDR3 DNA: TGTGCCAGCAGGGGGCAGGGTGAGCAGTTCTTC
CDR3 protein: CASRGQGEQFF

clone size: .
V gene: TRBV6-5
J gene: TRBJ1-2
CDR3 length: 16
D gene: TRBD1
CDR3 DNA: TGTGCCAGCAGTTACTCAAGGACAGGGGGAGGCTATGGCTACACCTTC
CDR3 protein: CASSYSRTGGGYGYTF

clone size: .
V gene: TRBV7-2
J gene: TRBJ1-3
CDR3 length: 18
D gene: TRBD1
CDR3 DNA: TGTGCCAGCAGCTTACAGCCCCCAGGGGGAATCGGTGGAAACACCATATATTTT
CDR3 protein: CASSLQPPGGIGGNTIYF

clone size: .
V gene: TRBV25-1
J gene: TRBJ2-7
CDR3 length: 15
D gene: TRBD1
CDR3 DNA: TGTGCCAGCAGTGAATACGGGGACAGGGCCAACGAGCAGTACTTC
CDR3 protein: CASSEYGDRANEQYF

clone size: .
V gene: TRBV7-9
J gene: TRBJ2-7
CDR3 length: 15
D gene: .
CDR3 DNA: TGTGCCAGCAGCCCAGCGGCTAGCCGCTCCTACGAGCAGTACTTC
CDR3 protein: CASSPAASRSYEQYF

clone size: .
V gene: TRBV30
J gene: TRBJ1-5
CDR3 length: 15
D gene: .
CDR3 DNA: TGTGCCTGGAGTGTAAAGTCCTCCGGCAATCAGCCCCAGCATTTT
CDR3 protein: CAWSVKSSGNQPQHF

clone size: .
V gene: TRBV2
J gene: TRBJ1-3
CDR3 length: 19
D gene: TRBD1
CDR3 DNA: TGTGCCAGCAGGGGCCTTAAAGGAGGCGACAGGGCCGCTGGAAACACCATATATTTT
CDR3 protein: CASRGLKGGDRAAGNTIYF

clone size: .
V gene: TRBV7-7
J gene: TRBJ2-3
CDR3 length: 17
D gene: .
CDR3 DNA: TGTGCCAGCAGCCCATCCACCGGGACAACGGCCCGCGATACGCAGTATTTT
CDR3 protein: CASSPSTGTTARDTQYF

clone size: once
V gene: TRBV19
J gene: TRBJ1-5
CDR3 length: 20
D gene: .
CDR3 DNA: TGTGCCAGTAGTATAGATCCGCGGATCTTCGGGGACCTTAGCAATCAGCCCCAGCATTTT
CDR3 protein: CASSIDPRIFGDLSNQPQHF

clone size: .
V gene: TRBV18
J gene: TRBJ1-1
CDR3 length: 13
D gene: TRBD1
CDR3 DNA: TGTGCCAGCTCCCAAGGACAGGGAACTGAAGCTTTCTTT
CDR3 protein: CASSQGQGTEAFF

clone size: once
V gene: TRBV7-2
J gene: TRBJ2-7
CDR3 length: 16
D gene: .
CDR3 DNA: TGTGCCAGCAGCTTAGCCGGGAATGAGGGCTCCTACGAGCAGTACTTC
CDR3 protein: CASSLAGNEGSYEQYF

clone size: few
V gene: TRBV4-3
J gene: TRBJ2-4
CDR3 length: 15
D gene: .
CDR3 DNA: TGCGCCAGCAGCCAAACAGTGCTAGCCAAAAACATTCAGTACTTC
CDR3 protein: CASSQTVLAKNIQYF

clone size: .
V gene: TRBV18
J gene: TRBJ2-2
CDR3 length: 15
D gene: TRBD1
CDR3 DNA: TGTGCCAGCTCACCGGGACAGGGAGGTACCGGGGAGCTGTTTTTT
CDR3 protein: CASSPGQGGTGELFF

clone size: .
V gene: TRBV2
J gene: TRBJ1-5
CDR3 length: 16
D gene: .
CDR3 DNA: TGTGCCAGCAGTGAAGCTACAGTATATAGCAATCAGCCCCAGCATTTT
CDR3 protein: CASSEATVYSNQPQHF

clone size: .
V gene: TRBV18
J gene: TRBJ2-4
CDR3 length: 16
D gene: TRBD1
CDR3 DNA: TGTGCCAGCTCACCACCGGGACAGGGGGACAAAAACATTCAGTACTTC
CDR3 protein: CASSPPGQGDKNIQYF

clone size: .
V gene: TRBV11-3
J gene: TRBJ2-2
CDR3 length: 16
D gene: TRBD2
CDR3 DNA: TGTGCCAGCAGCTCCATTAGCGGGAGAAGCGCCGGGGAGCTGTTTTTT
CDR3 protein: CASSSISGRSAGELFF

clone size: .
V gene: TRBV19
J gene: TRBJ1-1
CDR3 length: 14
D gene: .
CDR3 DNA: TGTGCCAGTAGTCCCGAAGGGGGGAACACTGAAGCTTTCTTT
CDR3 protein: CASSPEGGNTEAFF

clone size: few
V gene: TRBV14
J gene: TRBJ1-1
CDR3 length: 13
D gene: .
CDR3 DNA: TGTGCCAGCAGCCAAGATCGAAACACTGAAGCTTTCTTT
CDR3 protein: CASSQDRNTEAFF

clone size: .
V gene: TRBV27
J gene: TRBJ2-7
CDR3 length: 15
D gene: TRBD1
CDR3 DNA: TGTGCCAGCAGTTTGGTGTTAGGACAGGGGAACGAGCAGTACTTC
CDR3 protein: CASSLVLGQGNEQYF

clone size: .
V gene: TRBV2
J gene: TRBJ2-1
CDR3 length: 15
D gene: .
CDR3 DNA: TGTGCCAGCAGGGGATTTGGGACAAGGACCAATGAGCAGTTCTTC
CDR3 protein: CASRGFGTRTNEQFF

clone size: .
V gene: TRBV5-1
J gene: TRBJ2-3
CDR3 length: 18
D gene: TRBD1
CDR3 DNA: TGCGCCAGCAGCTCGACCCTGGGGACAGGGGGTGGCACAGATACGCAGTATTTT
CDR3 protein: CASSSTLGTGGGTDTQYF

clone size: .
V gene: TRBV12-5
J gene: TRBJ1-3
CDR3 length: 20
D gene: .
CDR3 DNA: TGTGCTAGTGGTTTGCCGTCGGGGTTCCAATCGGAGAACTCTGGAAACACCATATATTTT
CDR3 protein: CASGLPSGFQSENSGNTIYF

clone size: .
V gene: TRBV19
J gene: TRBJ2-3
CDR3 length: 18
D gene: TRBD1
CDR3 DNA: TGTGCCAGTAGTACGTCACAGAGACAGGGCTCTAGCACAGATACGCAGTATTTT
CDR3 protein: CASSTSQRQGSSTDTQYF

clone size: .
V gene: TRBV30
J gene: TRBJ2-2
CDR3 length: 16
D gene: TRBD2
CDR3 DNA: TGTGCCTGGAGTGTGGGGCTAGCGGGAGGGACCGGGGAGCTGTTTTTT
CDR3 protein: CAWSVGLAGGTGELFF

clone size: once
V gene: TRBV6-1
J gene: TRBJ1-2
CDR3 length: 12
D gene: .
CDR3 DNA: TGTGCCAGCCGAAGCGTTCGCGATGGCTACACCTTC
CDR3 protein: CASRSVRDGYTF

clone size: .
V gene: TRBV6-6
J gene: TRBJ1-4
CDR3 length: 14
D gene: .
CDR3 DNA: TGTGCCAGCAGTTGGAGTGCAACTAATGAAAAACTGTTTTTT
CDR3 protein: CASSWSATNEKLFF

clone size: .
V gene: TRBV7-7
J gene: TRBJ2-5
CDR3 length: 17
D gene: TRBD2
CDR3 DNA: TGTGCCAGCAGCCGGATTAAACGGCTAGCGGGAGAAGAGACCCAGTACTTC
CDR3 protein: CASSRIKRLAGEETQYF

clone size: .
V gene: TRBV6-1
J gene: TRBJ1-2
CDR3 length: 14
D gene: .
CDR3 DNA: TGTGCCAGCAGTGAATCGGGGGGCGGCTATGGCTACACCTTC
CDR3 protein: CASSESGGGYGYTF

clone size: .
V gene: TRBV11-2
J gene: TRBJ2-2
CDR3 length: 15
D gene: .
CDR3 DNA: TGTGCCAGCAGCTTAGGGACTAAGAACACCGGGGAGCTGTTTTTT
CDR3 protein: CASSLGTKNTGELFF

clone size: once
V gene: TRBV4-1
J gene: TRBJ2-4
CDR3 length: 13
D gene: TRBD2
CDR3 DNA: TGCGCCAGCAGCCAACAGGGCGGGGGCATTCAGTACTTC
CDR3 protein: CASSQQGGGIQYF

clone size: .
V gene: TRBV7-2
J gene: TRBJ2-1
CDR3 length: 15
D gene: .
CDR3 DNA: TGTGCCAGCAGCTTCCGTGAGAGCTCCTACAATGAGCAGTTCTTC
CDR3 protein: CASSFRESSYNEQFF

clone size: once
V gene: TRBV27
J gene: TRBJ2-2
CDR3 length: 15
D gene: .
CDR3 DNA: TGTGCCAGCAGTTTAGGAACAGGGCGGGCCGGGGAGCTGTTTTTT
CDR3 protein: CASSLGTGRAGELFF

clone size: .
V gene: TRBV29-1
J gene: TRBJ1-5
CDR3 length: 13
D gene: TRBD1
CDR3 DNA: TGCAGCGTGGAGGGACAGGGCGGGGGGCCCCAGCATTTT
CDR3 protein: CSVEGQGGGPQHF

clone size: .
V gene: TRBV5-5
J gene: TRBJ2-7
CDR3 length: 15
D gene: .
CDR3 DNA: TGTGCCAGCAGCTACTATCCACAGGGTACCTACGAGCAGTACTTC
CDR3 protein: CASSYYPQGTYEQYF

clone size: .
V gene: TRBV5-6
J gene: TRBJ2-2
CDR3 length: 18
D gene: TRBD1
CDR3 DNA: TGTGCCAGCAGTCGAGCACAGGGGAACCCCACTTACACCGGGGAGCTGTTTTTT
CDR3 protein: CASSRAQGNPTYTGELFF

clone size: once
V gene: TRBV30
J gene: TRBJ2-7
CDR3 length: 15
D gene: TRBD2
CDR3 DNA: TGTGCCTGGAGTGTACAAGGACTAGCAGACTACGAGCAGTACTTC
CDR3 protein: CAWSVQGLADYEQYF

clone size: few
V gene: TRBV6-5
J gene: TRBJ2-3
CDR3 length: 15
D gene: TRBD1
CDR3 DNA: TGTGCCAGCAGTTTCAATGACAGGGGCACAGATACGCAGTATTTT
CDR3 protein: CASSFNDRGTDTQYF

clone size: .
V gene: TRBV14
J gene: TRBJ2-2
CDR3 length: 13
D gene: .
CDR3 DNA: TGTGCCAGCGGGAGAACGAACACCGGGGAGCTGTTTTTT
CDR3 protein: CASGRTNTGELFF

clone size: once
V gene: TRBV30
J gene: TRBJ2-1
CDR3 length: 13
D gene: .
CDR3 DNA: TGTGCCTGGAGTGTACGGTCCTACAATGAGCAGTTCTTC
CDR3 protein: CAWSVRSYNEQFF

clone size: .
V gene: TRBV10-3
J gene: TRBJ2-1
CDR3 length: 15
D gene: TRBD2
CDR3 DNA: TGTGCCATCAGTGACGGACTAGCAACCTACAATGAGCAGTTCTTC
CDR3 protein: CAISDGLATYNEQFF

clone size: few
V gene: TRBV7-9
J gene: TRBJ2-7
CDR3 length: 14
D gene: TRBD1
CDR3 DNA: TGTGCCAGCAGCGAGACAGGGGGCAACTACGAGCAGTACTTC
CDR3 protein: CASSETGGNYEQYF

clone size: .
V gene: TRBV6-6
J gene: TRBJ2-7
CDR3 length: 14
D gene: TRBD1
CDR3 DNA: TGTGCCAGCAGTTACCCGGACAGGGGTAACGAGCAGTACTTC
CDR3 protein: CASSYPDRGNEQYF

clone size: .
V gene: TRBV25-1
J gene: TRBJ1-2
CDR3 length: 15
D gene: .
CDR3 DNA: TGTGCCAGCACCTCGCCTGGGGGGCGGCTCGGTGGCTACACCTTC
CDR3 protein: CASTSPGGRLGGYTF

clone size: .
V gene: TRBV7-9
J gene: TRBJ1-1
CDR3 length: 15
D gene: TRBD1
CDR3 DNA: TGTGCCAGCAGCCCGACGACAGGGGGGAACACTGAAGCTTTCTTT
CDR3 protein: CASSPTTGGNTEAFF

clone size: .
V gene: TRBV5-6
J gene: TRBJ2-1
CDR3 length: 12
D gene: .
CDR3 DNA: TGTGCCAGCAGCCAGACAGAGAATGAGCAGTTCTTC
CDR3 protein: CASSQTENEQFF

clone size: .
V gene: TRBV7-3
J gene: TRBJ1-2
CDR3 length: 17
D gene: .
CDR3 DNA: TGTGCCAGCAGCTCCGACCCCGGACGGCCGGCTAGCTATGGCTACACCTTC
CDR3 protein: CASSSDPGRPASYGYTF

clone size: .
V gene: TRBV11-2
J gene: TRBJ2-1
CDR3 length: 15
D gene: .
CDR3 DNA: TGTGCCAGCAGCTCAACCCGCCGGGTCTACAATGAGCAGTTCTTC
CDR3 protein: CASSSTRRVYNEQFF

clone size: .
V gene: TRBV14
J gene: TRBJ2-1
CDR3 length: 15
D gene: .
CDR3 DNA: TGTGCCAGCAGCTACCATGGCAGGGATGGGGATGAGCAGTTCTTC
CDR3 protein: CASSYHGRDGDEQFF

clone size: .
V gene: TRBV7-9
J gene: TRBJ1-5
CDR3 length: 15
D gene: .
CDR3 DNA: TGTGCCAGCAGCTTAGCAGGGGGGAACGCTCAGCCCCAGCATTTT
CDR3 protein: CASSLAGGNAQPQHF